The rows below give T cell receptor beta chains drawn from one sample of a study of T cells in Graves' hyperthyroidism and ophthalmopathy. TCRdb reprocessed the multiplex PCR reads with MiXCR, giving one entry per CDR3 protein. The sample consists of under 450,000 distinct CDR3 sequences, about 13% of them appearing once. Input material: blood. These receptor sequences come from a young man with Graves' hyperthyroidism that later progressed to Graves' ophthalmopathy. Both conserved end residues are part of each CDR3. D genes are given only for firm matches. Rows give clone size only sometimes, using once, few, many, or a class for an expanded clone.

TRBJ2-7	TRBD1	.	TRBV11-3	TGTGCCAGCAGCTTAGACCCGGGGACAGGTCTTTGGGACGAGCAGTACTTC	CASSLDPGTGLWDEQYF
TRBJ1-2	.	many	TRBV28	TGTGCCAGCAGTTTTTTGGGACTCGCTGCTAACTATGGCTACACCTTC	CASSFLGLAANYGYTF
TRBJ2-3	TRBD1	many	TRBV3-1	TGTGCCAGCAGCCCTGGACAGGACCTTGACACAGATACGCAGTATTTT	CASSPGQDLDTDTQYF
TRBJ2-1	TRBD2	many	TRBV7-9	TGTGCCAGCAGCAATACGGGACTAGCGGGGGGCTACAATGAGCAGTTCTTC	CASSNTGLAGGYNEQFF
TRBJ1-1	.	many	TRBV12-3/TRBV12-4	TGTGCCAGGTCGAGGACAGAAGGGAGCACTGAAGCTTTCTTT	CARSRTEGSTEAFF
TRBJ2-1	TRBD2	few	TRBV6-1	TGTGCCAGCGGGACCGGACTAGCGGGGCATGAGCAGTTCTTC	CASGTGLAGHEQFF
TRBJ2-7	TRBD1	few	TRBV6-2/TRBV6-3	TGTGCCAGCAGTGGGGCACAGGGGTTATCTCTCCGCGAGCAGTACTTC	CASSGAQGLSLREQYF
TRBJ2-1	.	many	TRBV10-3	TGTGCCATCAGTGAGTCTGGGGCCGGAGATGAGCAGTTCTTC	CAISESGAGDEQFF
TRBJ2-3	TRBD2	many	TRBV7-6	TGTGCCAGCAGCCTATTAACAGCGGGGGGGCTCGGCACAGATACGCAGTATTTT	CASSLLTAGGLGTDTQYF
TRBJ2-5	TRBD1	many	TRBV12-3/TRBV12-4	TGTGCCAGCAGTTCTTGGGGACAGGGAGCGGAAGAGACCCAGTACTTC	CASSSWGQGAEETQYF
TRBJ1-2	TRBD1	few	TRBV5-1	TGCGCCAGCAGCTTAAGGGACAGAGGGGTCGATGGCTACACCTTC	CASSLRDRGVDGYTF
TRBJ2-5	TRBD2	many	TRBV9	TGTGCCAGCAGCCCCCCCAGCGGGGGGCGCCGAGAGACCCAGTACTTC	CASSPPSGGRRETQYF
TRBJ1-6	.	many	TRBV6-2/TRBV6-3	TGTGCCAGCAGTTACCCCGCCACAAGTTCACCCCTCCACTTT	CASSYPATSSPLHF
TRBJ2-7	.	.	TRBV13	TGTGCCAGCAGCTCTGTTCCCCGCGGGCCCATGGGCGAGCAGTACTTC	CASSSVPRGPMGEQYF
TRBJ2-1	TRBD2	.	TRBV20-1	TGCAGTGCTGGGACTAGCGGGAGCGGTGAGCAGTTCTTC	CSAGTSGSGEQFF
TRBJ1-1	.	few	TRBV6-1	TGTGCCAGCAGTGTGGACTTACCTGAAGCTTTCTTT	CASSVDLPEAFF
TRBJ2-2	.	many	TRBV28	TGTGCCAGCAGTTTAACGGGGGCGGCCGGGGAGCTGTTTTTT	CASSLTGAAGELFF
TRBJ2-5	.	few	TRBV4-1	TGCGCCAGCAGCCAGGGTGGGACGGCTCCATCAGAGACCCAGTACTTC	CASSQGGTAPSETQYF
TRBJ2-7	.	.	TRBV9	TGTGCCAGCAGCGTAGTTCGGCAGAAACCCTACGAGCAGTACTTC	CASSVVRQKPYEQYF
TRBJ1-3	.	many	TRBV5-1	TGCGCCAGCAGCCCTGACTCTGGAAACACCATATATTTT	CASSPDSGNTIYF
TRBJ2-5	.	.	TRBV2	TGTGCCAGCACCGGGCTCAGAGAGACCCAGTACTTC	CASTGLRETQYF
TRBJ2-7	TRBD1	many	TRBV7-6	TGTGCCAGCAGCTTAAGGACAGGTGTGAACTACGAGCAGTACTTC	CASSLRTGVNYEQYF